This T cell receptor beta chain emerged from a study of early T cells in non-severe SARS-CoV-2 infection. Study as a whole: Bulk RNA taken from unsorted whole blood was sequenced, leaving chains unpaired.

Points on this clonotype: Its matching antigen is unknown. One end of the junction fails to match germline, which may point to a read error.

Study conclusions and caveats: Missing private and CD4 specificities, VDJdb matching favored anti-spike CD8 responses.

Unique molecular identifier tags were affixed to discrete cDNA molecules. TCRdb reprocessed the 5' RACE reads with MiXCR, giving one entry per CDR3 protein. The sample carries tens of thousands of distinct CDR3 sequences, around 16% recorded once. This clonotype was obtained from an adult who was a healthcare worker with PCR-confirmed SARS-CoV-2 infection or an uninfected control (not recorded which). The sequences come from whole blood, collected at baseline.

The CDR3 reads CASSSQDRTQETQYF. CDR3 nucleotides: TGTGCCAGCAGTTCCCAGGACCGTACCCAAGAGACTCAGTACTTC. The chain uses TRBV7-9 and TRBJ2-5; D remains unclear. From germline, CDR1 is SEHNR and CDR2 FQNEAQ (reference sequence). CDR3 length equals 15 residues.